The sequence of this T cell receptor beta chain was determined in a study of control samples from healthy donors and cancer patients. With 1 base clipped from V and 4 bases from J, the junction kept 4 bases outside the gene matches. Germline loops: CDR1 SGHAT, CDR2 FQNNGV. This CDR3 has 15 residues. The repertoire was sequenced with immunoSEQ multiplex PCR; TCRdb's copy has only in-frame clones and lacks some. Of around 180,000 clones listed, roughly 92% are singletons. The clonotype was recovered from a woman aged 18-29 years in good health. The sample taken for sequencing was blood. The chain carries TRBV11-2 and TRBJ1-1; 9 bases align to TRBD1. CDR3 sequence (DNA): TGTGCCAGCAGCTTAGTGGGACAGGGTTTCACTGAAGCTTTCTTT. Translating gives CASSLVGQGFTEAFF.